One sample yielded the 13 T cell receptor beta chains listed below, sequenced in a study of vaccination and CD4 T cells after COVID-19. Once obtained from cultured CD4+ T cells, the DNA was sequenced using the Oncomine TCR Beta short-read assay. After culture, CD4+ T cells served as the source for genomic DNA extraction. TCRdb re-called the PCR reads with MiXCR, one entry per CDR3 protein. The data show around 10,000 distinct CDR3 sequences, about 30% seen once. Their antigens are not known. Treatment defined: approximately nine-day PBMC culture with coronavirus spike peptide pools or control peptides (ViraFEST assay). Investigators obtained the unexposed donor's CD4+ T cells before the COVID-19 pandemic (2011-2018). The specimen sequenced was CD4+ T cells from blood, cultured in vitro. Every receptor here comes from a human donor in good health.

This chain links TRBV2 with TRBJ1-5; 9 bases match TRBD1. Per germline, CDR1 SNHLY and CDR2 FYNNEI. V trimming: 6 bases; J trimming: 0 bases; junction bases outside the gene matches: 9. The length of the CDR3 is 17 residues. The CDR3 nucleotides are TGTGCCAGCAGACGCACAGGGGGCGTAGGTAGCAATCAGCCCCAGCATTTT. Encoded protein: CASRRTGGVGSNQPQHF.

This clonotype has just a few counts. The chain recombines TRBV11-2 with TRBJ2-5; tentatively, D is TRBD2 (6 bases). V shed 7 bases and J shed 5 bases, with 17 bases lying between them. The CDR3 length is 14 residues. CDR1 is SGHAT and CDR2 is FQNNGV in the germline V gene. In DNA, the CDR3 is TGTGCCAGCAACCCGATGGGGGGTCCGGAGACCCAGTACTTC. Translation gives CASNPMGGPETQYF.

In DNA, the CDR3 is TGTGCCAGCAGTTACGGCGGGAGTAGGTACGAGCAGTACTTC. Translation: CASSYGGSRYEQYF. The rearrangement joins TRBV6-5 to TRBJ2-7, with 7 bases fitting TRBD2. The V gene end was trimmed by 2 bases and the J gene end by 4 bases; junction bases not matched to a gene: 5. CDR1 is MNHEY and CDR2 is SVGAGI in the germline V gene. The CDR3 runs to 14 residues.

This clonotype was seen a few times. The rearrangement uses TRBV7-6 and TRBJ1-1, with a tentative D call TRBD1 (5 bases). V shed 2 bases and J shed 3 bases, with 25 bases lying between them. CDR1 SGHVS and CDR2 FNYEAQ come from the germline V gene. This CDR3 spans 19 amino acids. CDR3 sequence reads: CASSLLGGGGGGVYTEAFF. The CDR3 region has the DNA TGTGCCAGCAGCTTATTAGGCGGGGGAGGCGGGGGTGTTTACACTGAAGCTTTCTTT.

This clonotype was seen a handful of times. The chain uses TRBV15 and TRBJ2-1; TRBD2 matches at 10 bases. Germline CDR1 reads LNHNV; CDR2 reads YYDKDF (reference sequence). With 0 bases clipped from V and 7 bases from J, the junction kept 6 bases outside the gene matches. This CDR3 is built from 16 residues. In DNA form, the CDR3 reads TGTGCCACCAGCAGAGAGAGCGGGAGGGGTATAAATGAGCAGTTCTTC. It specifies CATSRESGRGINEQFF.

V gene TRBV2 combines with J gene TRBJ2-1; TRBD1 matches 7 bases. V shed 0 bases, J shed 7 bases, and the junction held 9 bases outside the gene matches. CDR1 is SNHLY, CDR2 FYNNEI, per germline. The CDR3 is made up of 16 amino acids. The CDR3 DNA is TGTGCCAGCAGTGAAGCTAAGGGGGCCGTCACTAATGAGCAGTTCTTC. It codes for CASSEAKGAVTNEQFF. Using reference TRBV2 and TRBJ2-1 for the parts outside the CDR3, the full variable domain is EPEVTQTPSHQVTQMGQEVILRCVPISNHLYFYWYRQILGQKVEFLVSFYNNEISEKSEIFDDQFSVERPDGSNFTLKIRSTKLEDSAMYFCASSEAKGAVTNEQFFGPGTRLTVL.

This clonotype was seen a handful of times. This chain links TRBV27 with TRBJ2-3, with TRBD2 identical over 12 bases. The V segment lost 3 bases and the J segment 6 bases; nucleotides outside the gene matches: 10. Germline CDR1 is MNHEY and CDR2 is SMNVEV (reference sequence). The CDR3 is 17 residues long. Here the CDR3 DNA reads TGTGCCAGCAGTTTCCAAAGGACTAGCGGGAAGTCGGATACGCAGTATTTT. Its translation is CASSFQRTSGKSDTQYF.

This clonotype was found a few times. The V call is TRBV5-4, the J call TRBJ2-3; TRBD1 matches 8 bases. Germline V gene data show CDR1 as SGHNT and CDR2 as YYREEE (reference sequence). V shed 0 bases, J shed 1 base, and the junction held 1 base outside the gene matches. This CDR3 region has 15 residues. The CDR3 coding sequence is TGTGCCAGCAGCTTGGGGGGACAGGGCACAGATACGCAGTATTTT. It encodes CASSLGGQGTDTQYF. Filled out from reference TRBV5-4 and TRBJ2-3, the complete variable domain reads ETGVTQSPTHLIKTRGQQVTLRCSSQSGHNTVSWYQQALGQGPQFIFQYYREEENGRGNFPPRFSGLQFPNYSSELNVNALELDDSALYLCASSLGGQGTDTQYFGPGTRLTVL.

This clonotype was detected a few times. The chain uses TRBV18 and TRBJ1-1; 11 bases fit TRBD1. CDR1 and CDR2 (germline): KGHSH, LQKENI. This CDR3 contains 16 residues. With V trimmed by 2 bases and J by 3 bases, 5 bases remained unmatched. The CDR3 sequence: CASSPAGQGADTEAFF. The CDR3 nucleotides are TGTGCCAGCTCACCAGCCGGACAGGGGGCGGACACTGAAGCTTTCTTT.

The CDR3 DNA follows: TGTGCCACCAGTGGGGGGGGCTCGACAGATACGCAGTATTTT. This gives the protein CATSGGGSTDTQYF. The V call is TRBV24-1, the J call TRBJ2-3; tentatively, D is TRBD2 (7 bases). Germline V gives CDR1 KGHDR, CDR2 SFDVKD. The CDR3 extends over 14 amino acids. Trimming left V 5 bases short and J 3 bases short, with 11 bases between.

The CDR3 DNA reads TGCAGCGTTGAAGGAGGACTAGCGGGAGGTTGGTATACGCAGTATTTT. This encodes CSVEGGLAGGWYTQYF. The chain carries TRBV29-1 and TRBJ2-3, with 14 nucleotides matching TRBD2. The CDR3 contains 16 residues. Germline V gene sequence: CDR1 SQVTM, CDR2 ANQGSEA. Trimming cost V 1 base and J 7 bases; bases outside gene matches: 7.

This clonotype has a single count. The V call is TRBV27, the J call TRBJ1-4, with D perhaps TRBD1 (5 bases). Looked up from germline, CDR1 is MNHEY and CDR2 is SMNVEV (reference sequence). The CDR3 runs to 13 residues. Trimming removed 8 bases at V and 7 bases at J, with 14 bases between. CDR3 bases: TGTGCCAGCTCAGGGTACGACAGTGAAAAACTGTTTTTT. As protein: CASSGYDSEKLFF.

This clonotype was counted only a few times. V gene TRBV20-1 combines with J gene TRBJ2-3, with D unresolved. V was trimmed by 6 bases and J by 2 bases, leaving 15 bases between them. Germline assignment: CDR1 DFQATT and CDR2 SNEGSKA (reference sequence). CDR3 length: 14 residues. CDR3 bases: TGCAGTGCCCCGTCCCCGGGTATCACAGATACGCAGTATTTT. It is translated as CSAPSPGITDTQYF.